The clone carrying this TCR beta chain was observed a handful of times. Its antigen is not identified. As it was prepared, the TCRbeta library received unique molecular identifiers. In TCRdb, the PCR reads were re-called with MiXCR into one record per CDR3 protein. Of 450,000 to 600,000 distinct CDR3 sequences listed, about 10% are singletons. The CDR3 is 14 residues long. The ends lost 5 bases at V and 7 bases at J; junction bases unmatched: 8. Germline loops: CDR1 MDHEN, CDR2 SYDVKM. This specimen comes from a study of T-cell reconstitution after alpha-beta-depleted transplantation in children. Points from the study as a whole: Surviving recipient T cells and thymic progenitors accounted for the high day-60 TCRbeta diversity observed in some patients. From newly produced T cells came most of the T-cell counts and diversity one year after transplant.

This receptor was taken from a child under 10 years old with inherited bone marrow failure, due to receive a stem cell transplant. The rearrangement links TRBV28 to TRBJ1-2; 9 nucleotides agree with TRBD1. The input for sequencing was PBMCs, taken before TCRalphabeta/CD19-depleted stem cell transplant. Here the CDR3 DNA reads TGTGCCAGCAGTCTATCGGGACAGGGTGCTGGCTACACCTTC. Protein: CASSLSGQGAGYTF.